These 28 T cell receptor beta chains were all obtained from the same sample, sequenced in a study of blood T cells in healthy people across ages. For the second PCR, which ran for about 7 to 11 cycles, a sample-barcoded 5' primer and a J-beta primer mix were used. TCRdb reanalysed the 5' RACE reads using MiXCR and keeps one entry per CDR3 protein. The repertoire holds over 600,000 distinct CDR3 sequences, with 35% to 60% as singletons. Material for sequencing was blood. All receptors derive from an older man in good health.

The J gene is TRBJ2-1, the V gene TRBV12-3 or TRBV12-4; a possible D gene is TRBD1 (6 bases). The CDR3 has 13 amino acids. V was pared by 6 bases and J by 4 bases, with 10 bases between. CDR3 DNA: TGTGCCAGCAGAATGGACAGATACAATGAGCAGTTCTTC. Protein: CASRMDRYNEQFF.

The table lists this clonotype with a few counts. The rearrangement links TRBV27 to TRBJ1-6; D not certain. The CDR3 is 16 residues long. Trimming stripped 6 bases from V and 7 bases from J, with 19 bases between. The germline V gene has CDR1 MNHEY and CDR2 SMNVEV (reference sequence). This CDR3 reads CASRDYWEEDNSPLHF. CDR3 in DNA: TGTGCCAGCAGAGACTACTGGGAGGAGGACAATTCACCCCTCCACTTT.

The chain has TRBV24-1 and TRBJ2-5, with D tentatively TRBD2 (5 bases). Trimming left V 9 bases short and J 2 bases short, with 6 bases between. Germline loops: CDR1 KGHDR, CDR2 SFDVKD. This CDR3 is built from 11 residues. The chain's CDR3 is CATGRQETQYF. The CDR3 coding sequence is TGTGCCACCGGGAGACAAGAGACCCAGTACTTC.

This clonotype was detected a few times. The J gene is TRBJ2-7, the V gene TRBV7-2, with 8 positions matching TRBD2. The V gene end was trimmed by 5 bases and the J gene end by 3 bases; junction bases not matched to a gene: 9. CDR3 length equals 15 residues. Per germline, CDR1 SGHTA and CDR2 FQGNSA. The CDR3 DNA follows: TGTGCCAGCAGCCCCCTGAAGCGGGAGTACTACGAGCAGTACTTC. Protein: CASSPLKREYYEQYF. Full variable domain (outside the CDR3, taken from reference TRBV7-2 and TRBJ2-7): GAGVSQSPSNKVTEKGKDVELRCDPISGHTALYWYRQSLGQGLEFLIYFQGNSAPDKSGLPSDRFSAERTGGSVSTLTIQRTQQEDSAVYLCASSPLKREYYEQYFGPGTRLTVT.

This clonotype was detected a few times. The rearrangement uses TRBV28 and TRBJ2-4, with D possibly TRBD2 on 5 matching bases. The end of the DNA fits TRBJ2-5 better, so the J call may be wrong. Germline-derived CDR1 and CDR2 are MDHEN and SYDVKM. The CDR3 runs to 13 residues. The DNA of the CDR3 is TGTGCCAGCCCCTGGCGGGCCCAAGAGACCCAGTACTTC. Translation gives CASPWRAQETQYF.

In this sample, this clonotype turned up a few times. The chain links TRBV30 to TRBJ1-2; 9 nucleotides agree with TRBD1. V shed 1 base, J shed 8 bases, and the junction held 8 bases outside the gene matches. The CDR3 runs to 14 residues. The germline gives CDR1 GTSNPN, CDR2 SVGIG (reference sequence). The CDR3 loop reads CAWSGVGTGNGYTF. The CDR3 DNA sequence: TGTGCCTGGAGTGGGGTTGGGACAGGGAACGGCTACACCTTC.

The V call is TRBV29-1, the J call TRBJ2-5; 7 bases match TRBD1. TRBJ2-7 explains the end of the DNA better; the J call may be wrong. The germline V gene has CDR1 SQVTM and CDR2 ANQGSEA. The CDR3 runs 14 residues. This chain's CDR3 is CSVLRDSRNYEQYF. The CDR3 DNA reads as TGCAGCGTTCTCCGGGACAGCCGCAATTACGAGCAGTACTTC.

J is TRBJ2-7 and V is TRBV7-6; 7 positions agree with TRBD1. V shed 7 bases, J shed 0 bases, and the junction held 9 bases outside the gene matches. The germline V gene has CDR1 SGHVS and CDR2 FNYEAQ. The CDR3 has 15 residues. The CDR3 bases are TGTGCCAGCAACTCAGGGACAGCCAGCTCCTACGAGCAGTACTTC. Its translation is CASNSGTASSYEQYF.

V gene TRBV9 combines with J gene TRBJ2-7, with a weak D call TRBD1 (6 bases). Germline CDR1 and CDR2: SGDLS and YYNGEE. Trimming stripped 0 bases from V and 4 bases from J, with 11 bases between. This CDR3 contains 14 residues. The CDR3 reads CASSVEQGAYEQYF. The CDR3 DNA sequence: TGTGCCAGCAGCGTAGAACAGGGTGCATACGAGCAGTACTTC.

This chain links TRBV20-1 with TRBJ2-7, with TRBD1 matching over 7 bases. Germline lookup yields CDR1 DFQATT and CDR2 SNEGSKA (reference sequence). J was trimmed by 0 bases and V by 6 bases; bases with no gene match: 5. The length of the CDR3 is 13 residues. CDR3 loop: CSATGDLSYEQYF. CDR3 nucleotides: TGCAGTGCAACAGGGGATCTCTCCTACGAGCAGTACTTC.

This clonotype has just a few counts. CDR3 in DNA: TGCGCCAGCTCCATGGGGGAGAGCAATCAGCCCCAGCATTTT. This translates into CASSMGESNQPQHF. This rearrangement joins TRBV5-1 to TRBJ1-5, with D possibly matching TRBD1 (5 bases). CDR3 length equals 14 residues. Trimming stripped 7 bases from V and 1 base from J, with 12 bases between. The V gene's germline CDR1 is SGHRS and CDR2 YFSETQ.

This clonotype was counted between two and nine times. A much larger clone differs by one base, so this may be a read error. The chain recombines TRBV5-1 with TRBJ2-5; D perhaps matches TRBD2 (6 bases). This CDR3 region has 15 residues. V was trimmed by 4 bases and J by 11 bases, leaving 24 bases between them. Germline loops: CDR1 SGHRS, CDR2 YFSETQ. CDR3 protein: CASSRARDGVREQYF. CDR3 nucleotides: TGCGCCAGCAGCCGCGCCCGGGACGGGGTTCGGGAGCAGTACTTC.

This clonotype came up a few times. A much bigger clone sits one base away, suggesting this may be a read error. V gene TRBV28 combines with J gene TRBJ2-1, with D perhaps TRBD2 (6 bases). The V and J ends lost 6 bases and 8 bases respectively, with 11 bases between them. CDR3 size: 12 residues. From germline, CDR1 is MDHEN and CDR2 SYDVKM. The CDR3 DNA reads TGTGCCAGCAGGTTTGCGGGATATGAGCAGTTCTTC. Residues: CASRFAGYEQFF.

This clonotype showed up just a few times. The genes are TRBV4-3 and TRBJ1-4; possibly TRBD1 for D (6 bases). Germline CDR1 reads LGHNA; CDR2 reads YSLEER. The CDR3 runs 16 residues. Trimming removed 3 bases from V and 8 bases from J, with 19 bases in between. Here the CDR3 reads CASSHPLLGGKEKLFF. Written as DNA, the CDR3 is TGCGCCAGCAGCCACCCCCTCTTGGGGGGCAAGGAAAAACTGTTTTTT.

In this sample, this clonotype turned up many times. The chain links TRBV12-3 or TRBV12-4 to TRBJ2-7; TRBD1 might be the D (7 bases). V was pared by 5 bases and J by 1 base, with 12 bases between. The length of the CDR3 is 14 residues. DNA of the CDR3: TGTGCCAGCAGTACGACAGGGAGGTCCTACGAGCAGTACTTC. As protein: CASSTTGRSYEQYF.

This clonotype appeared many times. The V and J genes are TRBV6-2 or TRBV6-3 and TRBJ2-7, with D perhaps TRBD2 (6 bases). The CDR3 loop spans 14 amino acids. V was pared by 5 bases and J by 2 bases, with 13 bases between. In germline, CDR1 is MNHEY, CDR2 SVGEGT. As DNA, the CDR3 is TGTGCCAGCAGTGGATCGACTAGTCCCTACGAGCAGTACTTC. Residues: CASSGSTSPYEQYF.

The chain has TRBV7-2 and TRBJ1-1; possible D gene TRBD1, 6 bases. Germline values: CDR1 SGHTA, CDR2 FQGNSA. V was cut by 5 bases and J by 5 bases, with 18 bases left in between. The CDR3 covers 15 residues. The CDR3, as DNA: TGTGCCAGCAGCCCAACATCAGGGAGGGGGACTGAAGCTTTCTTT. Translation gives CASSPTSGRGTEAFF.

The rearrangement uses TRBV3-1 and TRBJ1-2; D unclear. CDR3 size: 13 residues. V was trimmed by 1 base and J by 12 bases, leaving 15 bases between them. The germline gives CDR1 LGHDT, CDR2 YNNKEL (reference sequence). The CDR3 loop is CASSQGGSGGHTF. The CDR3 DNA sequence: TGTGCCAGCAGCCAAGGAGGGAGCGGAGGCCACACCTTC.

The chain couples TRBV7-2 to TRBJ1-5; D is ambiguous. V shed 0 bases and J shed 7 bases, with 13 bases lying between them. The CDR3 is 15 residues long. Germline CDR1 and CDR2: SGHTA and FQGNSA. CDR3 amino acids: CASSLASEGGQPQHF. The CDR3 DNA reads TGTGCCAGCAGCTTAGCGTCGGAGGGCGGACAGCCCCAGCATTTT.

The J gene is TRBJ1-1, the V gene TRBV24-1; no definite D call. Deletions cut 7 bases from V and 0 bases from J, with 14 bases between. Germline CDR1 and CDR2: KGHDR and SFDVKD. This CDR3 is built from 15 residues. The CDR3 DNA sequence: TGTGCCACCAGGGGAGATTCCTACATGAACACTGAAGCTTTCTTT. Amino acid sequence: CATRGDSYMNTEAFF.

The chain has TRBV7-8 and TRBJ2-4, with D perhaps matching TRBD1 (5 bases). Matching the DNA end better, TRBJ2-5 makes the J call doubtful. The CDR3 loop spans 16 amino acids. The germline gives CDR1 SGHVS, CDR2 FQNEAQ. This chain's CDR3 is CASSLAHTGRQETQYF. The CDR3 DNA reads TGTGCCAGCAGCTTAGCGCACACAGGACGACAAGAGACCCAGTACTTC.

This chain connects TRBV25-1 to TRBJ1-5; 7 bases are a match to TRBD1. Germline-derived CDR1 and CDR2 are MGHDK and SYGVNS. Trimming took 2 bases from V and 7 from J; bases not matched to a gene: 5. The CDR3 sequence is 14 residues long. CDR3 bases: TGTGCCAGCAGTGAAACAGGGGCGAGACAGCCCCAGCATTTT. It is translated as CASSETGARQPQHF.

This clonotype was observed at least ten times. This sequence joins TRBV6-6 and TRBJ2-1; D is possibly TRBD2 (5 bases). CDR3 length equals 14 residues. Trimming stripped 3 bases from V and 7 bases from J, with 13 bases between. CDR1 is MNHNY and CDR2 is SVGAGI in the germline V gene (reference sequence). CDR3 in amino acids: CASSYEGQPNEQFF. CDR3 DNA: TGTGCCAGCAGTTATGAGGGCCAGCCGAATGAGCAGTTCTTC.

This clonotype was observed a few times. The chain recombines TRBV13 with TRBJ2-1, with D possibly being TRBD2 (7 bases). CDR3 length equals 15 residues. Trimming shortened V by 5 bases and J by 4 bases, and 15 bases separated the two germline ends. From germline, CDR1 is PRHDT and CDR2 FYEKMQ (reference sequence). The CDR3 nucleotides read TGTGCCAGCAGCCGAGAGGGGGGGCTATACAATGAGCAGTTCTTC. It specifies CASSREGGLYNEQFF.

The chain links TRBV6-1 to TRBJ2-5, with 8 bases identical to TRBD2. The CDR3 extends over 15 amino acids. CDR1 MNHNS and CDR2 SASEGT come from the germline V gene. The trim removed 9 bases at V and 1 base at J, leaving 10 bases unmatched. CDR3 region: CASQQFSGVQETQYF. The DNA of the CDR3 is TGTGCCAGTCAGCAGTTTAGCGGGGTCCAAGAGACCCAGTACTTC.

This chain joins TRBV10-3 and TRBJ2-5; 7 nucleotides align to TRBD2. The V gene end was trimmed by 3 bases and the J gene end by 5 bases; junction bases not matched to a gene: 12. CDR1 and CDR2 from the germline V gene are ENHRY and SYGVKD. CDR3 size: 16 residues. CDR3 protein: CAISEAGPPERETQYF. The DNA of the CDR3 is TGTGCCATCAGTGAAGCGGGGCCCCCCGAGCGGGAGACCCAGTACTTC.

This clonotype has just one count. Relative to the germline gene, one junction end is altered; a read error may explain this. V usage is TRBV20-1 and J usage is TRBJ2-4, with 12 bases identical to TRBD1. Germline V CDR1 and CDR2: DFQATT, SNEGSKA (reference sequence). The CDR3 covers 13 residues. DNA for the CDR3: TGCAGTGCTAGGCCCCCGGGGACAGGGGGCCATTCATTC. This gives the protein CSARPPGTGGHSF.

This clonotype came up once. The rearrangement links TRBV5-1 to TRBJ2-5; tentatively, D is TRBD2 (5 bases). V was clipped by 0 bases and J by 3 bases, with 15 bases between them. CDR1 SGHRS and CDR2 YFSETQ come from the germline V gene. The CDR3 loop spans 16 amino acids. The CDR3 protein is CASSLASGWVEETQYF. DNA of the CDR3: TGCGCCAGCAGCTTGGCGAGCGGATGGGTGGAAGAGACCCAGTACTTC. Together with reference TRBV5-1 and TRBJ2-5, the CDR3 gives the full variable domain: KAGVTQTPRYLIKTRGQQVTLSCSPISGHRSVSWYQQTPGQGLQFLFEYFSETQRNKGNFPGRFSGRQFSNSRSEMNVSTLELGDSALYLCASSLASGWVEETQYFGPGTRLLVL.